This record concerns one T cell receptor (beta chain) sequence. What it binds is not known. Libraries were prepared by immunoSEQ multiplex PCR; TCRdb keeps only in-frame clonotypes and omits some of them. In the table there are 25,000 to 35,000 clones, 80% to 95% of which are singletons. Tuberculin skin test and IGRA determined adolescents' latent tuberculosis status at entry. These data belong to a study of T cells in tuberculosis. Study outcomes and limitations: Smaller distances to GMM-specific TCRs suggested their expansion in active tuberculosis. Active tuberculosis patients had shorter CDR3-alpha; the beta difference was nonsignificant.

This TCR was recovered from a donor aged 10 to 29 with latent tuberculosis or without tuberculosis infection. Sequencing was performed on PBMCs.

The CDR3 nucleotides are TGTGCCAGCAGTGAAAAGTCAGGGGGCTACAATGAGCAGTTCTTC. Protein product: CASSEKSGGYNEQFF. J is TRBJ2-1 and V is TRBV6-1, with 7 positions matching TRBD1. The J segment lost 3 bases and the V segment lost 2 bases, leaving 4 bases of the junction unmatched. Germline CDR1 is MNHNS and CDR2 is SASEGT. The CDR3 sequence is 15 residues long.